Below are 31 T cell receptor beta chains sequenced from a single sample in a study of blood T cell repertoires in COVID-19. Libraries were prepared by immunoSEQ multiplex PCR; TCRdb keeps only in-frame clonotypes and omits some of them. Among 200,000 to 250,000 clones listed, 80% to 90% were seen once. The sample taken for sequencing was peripheral blood. These receptors came from a woman in her seventies with acute or convalescent COVID-19.

CDR3 sequence reads: CASSPSGTLQETQYF. The CDR3 DNA sequence: TGTGCCAGCAGCCCATCCGGGACTCTCCAAGAGACCCAGTACTTC. This chain uses TRBV3-1 (or the pseudogene TRBV3-2) with TRBJ2-5, with a possible D match to TRBD2 (6 bases). V was clipped by 4 bases and J by 1 base, with 13 bases between them. The CDR3 loop spans 15 amino acids. CDR1 and CDR2 from the germline V gene are LGHDT and YNNKEL (reference sequence).

V is TRBV19 and J is TRBJ1-4; D is unresolved. Per the germline V gene, CDR1 is LNHDA and CDR2 is SQIVND (reference sequence). Trimming left V 7 bases short and J 0 bases short, with 12 bases between. This CDR3 is 15 amino acids long. The CDR3 coding sequence is TGTGCCAGTACGGTAAGGAGCGCAACTAATGAAAAACTGTTTTTT. This sequence encodes CASTVRSATNEKLFF.

Concerning this clone: The junction departs from germline at one end; a sequencing error may be responsible. The chain links TRBV5-1 to TRBJ1-3; 8 bases line up with TRBD1. CDR3 length: 17 residues. Per germline, CDR1 SGHRS and CDR2 YFSETQ. CDR3: CASTLDRELVSGNTIYF. Written as DNA, the CDR3 is TGCGCCAGCACCTTGGACAGGGAATTGGTTTCTGGAAACACCATATATTTT.

This chain joins TRBV6-2 or TRBV6-3 and TRBJ1-3, with TRBD1 matching 9 bases. There are 22 residues in the CDR3. V shed 6 bases and J 4 bases; nucleotides not matched to a gene: 28. The germline CDR1 and CDR2 sequences are MNHEY and SVGEGT. As DNA, the CDR3 is TGTGCCAGCAGCCGAAACTCGCTAGGTCGAAGTGGACACGGGACAGGGGGAAACACCATATATTTT. As protein: CASSRNSLGRSGHGTGGNTIYF.

The chain uses TRBV24-1 and TRBJ2-7, with a possible D match to TRBD1 (5 bases). The CDR3 sequence is 14 residues long. Per the germline V gene, CDR1 is KGHDR and CDR2 is SFDVKD. The V gene lost 2 bases and the J gene lost 6 bases, with 13 bases spanning the gap. DNA of the CDR3: TGTGCCACCAGTGATTCGGGCAGGGCCGGCGAGCAGTACTTC. This translates into CATSDSGRAGEQYF.

This chain uses TRBV7-9 with TRBJ1-1, with a possible D match to TRBD1 (5 bases). Trimming left V 6 bases short and J 1 base short, with 9 bases between. The CDR3 consists of 13 residues. CDR1 SEHNR and CDR2 FQNEAQ come from the germline V gene (reference sequence). The CDR3 sequence: CASRSTENTEAFF. The CDR3 region has the DNA TGTGCCAGCAGGTCGACAGAGAACACTGAAGCTTTCTTT. The full variable domain, in which reference TRBV7-9 and TRBJ1-1 provide the parts outside the CDR3, is DTGVSQNPRHKITKRGQNVTFRCDPISEHNRLYWYRQTLGQGPEFLTYFQNEAQLEKSRLLSDRFSAERPKGSFSTLEIQRTEQGDSAMYLCASRSTENTEAFFGQGTRLTVV.

The chain has TRBV5-3 and TRBJ2-7; 8 bases are a match to TRBD1. TRBV5-3 is reported as an ORF; its role is uncertain. CDR3 size: 17 residues. The V and J ends lost 3 bases and 4 bases, in that order; junction bases with no gene match: 15. The CDR3 coding sequence is TGTGCCAGAAGCTGCCCGAACGCAGGACAGGGCGAGTACGAGCAGTACTTC. Its protein product is CARSCPNAGQGEYEQYF.

The chain combines TRBV4-2 with TRBJ1-2, with TRBD1 matching 7 bases. Trimming removed 3 bases from V and 0 bases from J; junction bases left unmatched: 4. Looked up from germline, CDR1 is LGHNA and CDR2 is YNFKEQ. This CDR3 spans 15 amino acids. The CDR3 region is CASSHGGQANYGYTF. CDR3 bases: TGTGCCAGCAGCCACGGAGGACAGGCTAACTATGGCTACACCTTC.

The chain recombines TRBV5-1 with TRBJ2-1; the match to TRBD2 covers 14 bases. J gave up 7 bases and V 2 bases, and 14 bases lay outside the gene matches. Germline loops: CDR1 SGHRS, CDR2 YFSETQ. The CDR3 runs 19 residues. The CDR3 DNA is TGCGCCAGCAGCTTAGGACTAGCGGGGGGCCCCGGCGGGTGGAATGAGCAGTTCTTC. Translation gives CASSLGLAGGPGGWNEQFF.

The chain is built from TRBV6-2 or TRBV6-3 and TRBJ2-1, with 12 bases fitting TRBD2. V gave up 6 bases and J gave up 11 bases; unmatched junction bases: 8. The CDR3 spans 14 residues. Germline CDR1 MNHEY, CDR2 SVGEGT. Here the CDR3 DNA reads TGTGCCAGCAGCCCCACAGGACTAGCGGGGAAGCAGTTCTTC. Its protein product is CASSPTGLAGKQFF.

V gene TRBV4-1 combines with J gene TRBJ2-7; 8 nucleotides align to TRBD1. After removal of 4 bases from V and 3 bases from J, the junction contained 5 bases not matched to a gene. The germline V gene has CDR1 MGHRA and CDR2 YSYEKL. This CDR3 contains 14 residues. The CDR3 DNA reads TGCGCCAGCAGCCTCCGGGACAGGAACTACGAGCAGTACTTC. This codes for CASSLRDRNYEQYF.

The chain uses TRBV2 and TRBJ1-2; the D gene is possibly TRBD1 (6 bases). CDR3 size: 12 residues. In germline, CDR1 is SNHLY, CDR2 FYNNEI. The V gene lost 6 bases and the J gene lost 7 bases, with 12 bases spanning the gap. The CDR3 here is CASRQGEGGYTF. The CDR3 DNA reads as TGTGCCAGCAGACAGGGAGAAGGTGGCTACACCTTC.

The chain employs TRBV5-1 and TRBJ2-7, with 9 bases that match TRBD1. The CDR3 runs 16 residues. V lost 0 bases to trimming and J lost 5 bases; unmatched junction nucleotides: 9. Per germline, CDR1 SGHRS and CDR2 YFSETQ. In DNA, the CDR3 is TGCGCCAGCAGCTTGGGAGGGGGACAGGGTAAGCACGAGCAGTACTTC. It specifies CASSLGGGQGKHEQYF.

The V call is TRBV4-2, the J call TRBJ1-2; 8 bases fit TRBD1. The CDR3 length is 14 residues. In germline, CDR1 is LGHNA, CDR2 YNFKEQ. J lost 5 bases, V lost 7 bases, and 9 bases had no gene match. This chain's CDR3 is CASTPGQGKYGYTF. The CDR3 region has the DNA TGTGCCAGCACGCCTGGACAGGGAAAATATGGCTACACCTTC.

The count of this clone is one. The chain joins TRBV11-2 to TRBJ1-2; possible D gene TRBD1, 5 bases. CDR1 and CDR2 from the germline V gene are SGHAT and FQNNGV. This CDR3 spans 14 amino acids. V was shortened by 1 base and J by 8 bases, with 14 bases between the two germline ends. The CDR3 region has the DNA TGTGCCAGCAGCTTAGTCAGGGTAGGACGAGGCTACACCTTC. This codes for CASSLVRVGRGYTF.

The CDR3, as DNA: TGTGCCAGCAGTGAAATCGGGACTGGCTATCAGCCCCAGCATTTT. Amino acids: CASSEIGTGYQPQHF. The rearrangement links TRBV2 to TRBJ1-5; D perhaps matches TRBD1 (5 bases). This CDR3 is built from 15 residues. Germline CDR1 and CDR2: SNHLY and FYNNEI. Trimming cost V 2 bases and J 5 bases, with 13 bases left between them.

Comment on this clone: No DNA is shown, since the ends of the CDR3 on it are uncertain; the CDR3 is the one TCRdb lists. This rearrangement joins TRBV3-1 (or the pseudogene TRBV3-2) to TRBJ2-7; the table's D call of TRBD1 was not tested on the DNA. The CDR3 length is 15 residues, termini included. Germline CDR1 is LGHDT and CDR2 is YNNKEL (reference sequence). CDR3 protein: CASSQDRIVGTGISF.

The chain recombines TRBV2 with TRBJ2-7; 7 bases line up with TRBD1. V shed 11 bases, J shed 4 bases, and the junction held 8 bases outside the gene matches. The germline gives CDR1 SNHLY, CDR2 FYNNEI. There are 12 residues in the CDR3. In DNA form, the CDR3 reads TGTGCCGGCCGGACAGGAATATACGAGCAGTACTTC. Its protein product is CAGRTGIYEQYF.

This chain connects TRBV5-4 to TRBJ1-1; TRBD1 matches 10 bases. CDR1 and CDR2 (germline): SGHNT, YYREEE (reference sequence). This CDR3 comprises 14 residues. J was trimmed by 9 bases and V by 4 bases; bases with no gene match: 9. CDR3 bases: TGTGCCAGCAGCCTCCGACAGGGGGCAGGACAAGCTTTCTTT. It specifies CASSLRQGAGQAFF.

V is TRBV6-5 and J is TRBJ2-6; D is unclear. Germline loops: CDR1 MNHEY, CDR2 SVGAGI. This CDR3 is built from 16 residues. Trimming left V 4 bases short and J 0 bases short, with 10 bases between. CDR3 sequence reads: CASSSNTHSGANVLTF. DNA of the CDR3: TGTGCCAGCAGTTCCAATACTCACTCTGGGGCCAACGTCCTGACTTTC.

J is TRBJ1-3 and V is TRBV4-3; the match to TRBD1 covers 7 bases. The CDR3 extends over 17 amino acids. Germline V gene sequence: CDR1 LGHNA, CDR2 YSLEER. After removal of 0 bases from V and 2 bases from J, the junction contained 7 bases not matched to a gene. The CDR3 region has the DNA TGCGCCAGCAGCCAAGAGGCCCACAGGGGAACTGGAAACACCATATATTTT. Translation: CASSQEAHRGTGNTIYF.

This clone was counted a single time. V and J are TRBV7-2 and TRBJ2-3; TRBD1 might be the D (5 bases). This CDR3 spans 15 amino acids. Germline V gene lookup returns CDR1 SGHTA and CDR2 FQGNSA. Deletions cut 1 base from V and 2 bases from J, with 10 bases between. The CDR3 sequence: CASSLGGAATDTQYF. The CDR3 DNA follows: TGTGCCAGCAGCTTAGGGGGCGCAGCCACAGATACGCAGTATTTT. Full variable domain (remainder filled in from reference TRBV7-2 and TRBJ2-3): GAGVSQSPSNKVTEKGKDVELRCDPISGHTALYWYRQSLGQGLEFLIYFQGNSAPDKSGLPSDRFSAERTGGSVSTLTIQRTQQEDSAVYLCASSLGGAATDTQYFGPGTRLTVL.

This sequence joins TRBV5-1 and TRBJ2-1; 7 bases are shared with TRBD1. CDR3 size: 15 residues. From germline, CDR1 is SGHRS and CDR2 YFSETQ. The J segment lost 2 bases and the V segment lost 3 bases, leaving 5 bases of the junction unmatched. The CDR3 coding sequence is TGCGCCAGCAGCTCAGATCAGGGGGCCTACAATGAGCAGTTCTTC. Protein sequence: CASSSDQGAYNEQFF.

This rearrangement joins TRBV18 to TRBJ2-2; no firm D call. CDR1 KGHSH and CDR2 LQKENI come from the germline V gene. CDR3 length: 13 residues. Trimming left V 1 base short and J 4 bases short, with 4 bases between. The CDR3 loop is CASSPLRTGELFF. The DNA of the CDR3 is TGTGCCAGCTCACCACTGCGCACCGGGGAGCTGTTTTTT.

J is TRBJ1-2 and V is TRBV12-3 or TRBV12-4, with D uncertain. V was pared by 2 bases and J by 6 bases, with 7 bases between. This CDR3 is 12 amino acids long. In DNA, the CDR3 is TGTGCCAGCAGTTTAAGTGGCCATGGCTACACCTTC. Translating it yields CASSLSGHGYTF.

This sequence joins TRBV4-2 and TRBJ2-5; TRBD2 matches at 11 bases. CDR1 is LGHNA, CDR2 YNFKEQ, per germline. V gave up 4 bases and J gave up 2 bases; unmatched junction bases: 3. This CDR3 has 15 amino acids. CDR3 DNA sequence: TGTGCCAGCAGCCCCGGGACTAGCGGTCAAGAGACCCAGTACTTC. Its protein is CASSPGTSGQETQYF.

The chain is built from TRBV7-8 and TRBJ1-5, with D hard to call. The germline gives CDR1 SGHVS, CDR2 FQNEAQ. The CDR3 contains 14 residues. V was trimmed by 1 base and J by 5 bases, leaving 9 bases between them. CDR3 protein: CASSLVGTDQPQHF. The DNA for the CDR3 is TGTGCCAGCAGCTTAGTGGGCACGGATCAGCCCCAGCATTTT. Full variable domain (missing parts from reference TRBV7-8 and TRBJ1-5): GAGVSQSPRYKVAKRGQDVALRCDPISGHVSLFWYQQALGQGPEFLTYFQNEAQLDKSGLPSDRFFAERPEGSVSTLKIQRTQQEDSAVYLCASSLVGTDQPQHFGDGTRLSIL.

V gene TRBV27 combines with J gene TRBJ1-2; 8 nucleotides agree with TRBD1. This CDR3 has 17 amino acids. Germline lookup yields CDR1 MNHEY and CDR2 SMNVEV (reference sequence). After removal of 8 bases from V and 1 base from J, the junction contained 15 bases not matched to a gene. For the CDR3, the DNA is TGTGCCAGCCTTGGAAGACAGGGGCGCCACCTTAACTATGGCTACACCTTC. Protein sequence: CASLGRQGRHLNYGYTF.

The V and J genes are TRBV4-3 and TRBJ2-2, with D possibly matching TRBD2 (6 bases). V was trimmed by 4 bases and J by 3 bases, leaving 15 bases between them. The CDR3 consists of 16 residues. Germline values: CDR1 LGHNA, CDR2 YSLEER. The CDR3 loop reads CASSLGSSGHTGELFF. CDR3 coding DNA: TGCGCCAGCAGCCTCGGGAGTAGTGGTCACACCGGGGAGCTGTTTTTT.

This clone is a singleton in its sample. The chain uses TRBV7-9 and TRBJ1-6; D unresolved. Trimming took 1 base from V and 9 from J, leaving 7 bases between them. CDR3 length: 13 amino acids. Germline CDR1 is SEHNR and CDR2 is FQNEAQ (reference sequence). The CDR3, as DNA: TGTGCCAGCAGCTTAGGTCGTAGTTCACCCCTCCACTTT. Its protein is CASSLGRSSPLHF. The whole variable domain, remainder taken from reference TRBV7-9 and TRBJ1-6, is DTGVSQNPRHKITKRGQNVTFRCDPISEHNRLYWYRQTLGQGPEFLTYFQNEAQLEKSRLLSDRFSAERPKGSFSTLEIQRTEQGDSAMYLCASSLGRSSPLHFGNGTRLTVT.

V is TRBV5-1 and J is TRBJ1-4; possibly TRBD1 for D (5 bases). This CDR3 has 15 amino acids. Between the trimmed V and J ends, which lost 0 bases and 5 bases, there was a span of 11 bases. Per the germline V gene, CDR1 is SGHRS and CDR2 is YFSETQ. The DNA for the CDR3 is TGCGCCAGCAGCTTGGAGAGCAGGGTAAATGAAAAACTGTTTTTT. Protein: CASSLESRVNEKLFF.